This T cell receptor (beta chain) derives from a study of somatic mutations in cytotoxic T cells in rheumatoid arthritis. Study details: Among the T-cell populations stained with V beta antibodies, some were separated by flow sorting at nearly 100% purity, including V beta1+ cells whose TCRB was sequenced. Overall study findings and caveats: Comparison of CD8+ T-cell clonality between rheumatoid arthritis patients and age-matched healthy controls yielded no significant difference. More than 20% of CD8+ cells belonged to the largest clone in about an eighth of the roughly 60 patients. The antigen targets of the expanded CD8+ clones lacked identification.

Trimming at V came to 7 bases and at J to 8 bases, leaving 6 bases not matched to a gene. The germline V gene has CDR1 MNHNS and CDR2 SASEGT. The CDR3 is 14 amino acids. TCRdb keeps only in-frame clones here, not all; method: immunoSEQ multiplex PCR. This repertoire shows 14,000 or so clones, 65% to 85% found once; its top ten account for under 8%. About this clone itself: The antigen remains undetermined.

Material for sequencing was CD8+ T cells sorted from blood. This chain joins TRBV6-1 and TRBJ2-1; 12 bases fit TRBD2. The TCR originated in an adult with rheumatoid arthritis. CDR3 sequence: CASTLAGGLDEQFF. Here the CDR3 DNA reads TGTGCCAGCACCCTAGCGGGGGGGCTGGATGAGCAGTTCTTC.